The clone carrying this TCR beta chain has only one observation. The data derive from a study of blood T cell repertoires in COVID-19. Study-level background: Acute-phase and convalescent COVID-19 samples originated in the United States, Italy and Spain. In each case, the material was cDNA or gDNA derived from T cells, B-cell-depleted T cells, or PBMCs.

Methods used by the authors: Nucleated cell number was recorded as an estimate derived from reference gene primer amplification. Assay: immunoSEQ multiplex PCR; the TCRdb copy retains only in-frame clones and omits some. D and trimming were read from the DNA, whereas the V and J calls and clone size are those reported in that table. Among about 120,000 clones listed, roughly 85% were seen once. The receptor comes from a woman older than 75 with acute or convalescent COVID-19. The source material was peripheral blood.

CDR3 protein: CASSQGSVVNEKLFF. As DNA, the CDR3 is TGTGCCAGCAGCCAAGGATCGGTCGTGAATGAAAAACTGTTTTTT. This chain connects TRBV4-2 to TRBJ1-4; no definite D call. V was clipped by 1 base and J by 5 bases, with 11 bases between them. CDR3 length: 15 residues. Germline V lookup: CDR1 LGHNA, CDR2 YNFKEQ.